The clone carrying this TCR beta chain was found a few times. This may stem from a read error, because a much larger clone lies one nucleotide away. Using MiXCR, TCRdb re-called clones from the PCR reads. The profile shows tens of thousands of clones, 9.5% to 15% of them singletons. This entry is derived from a study of metastatic and nonmetastatic thyroid tumors. CDR1 SGHRS and CDR2 YFSETQ come from the germline V gene. There are 15 residues in the CDR3. Thyroid surgery had not been preceded by any treatment in any patient. This TCR derives from a female donor with papillary thyroid cancer or a benign thyroid nodule (not recorded which). Some clones in this sample may be carry-over from other donors' samples. The chain has TRBV5-1 and TRBJ1-3, with D possibly being TRBD1 (6 bases). The sample consisted of blood. CDR3 nucleotide sequence: TGCGCCAGCAGCTTGGGGGGGCGCCAAGGAAGCACCATATATTTT. This gives the protein CASSLGGRQGSTIYF.